The entry below describes one TCR beta chain. Its antigen is currently unknown. This entry comes from a study of post-analysis software for immune sequencing data. General study findings and limits: Five TRBV segments, TRBV5-6, TRBV5-1 and TRBV20-1 among them, were found more frequent in patients than controls.

Germline CDR1 reads ENHRY; CDR2 reads SYGVKD. CDR3 length equals 14 residues. The V gene end was trimmed by 3 bases and the J gene end by 6 bases; junction bases not matched to a gene: 3. cDNA libraries of TCR beta carried unique molecular identifiers. One entry per CDR3 protein results from TCRdb running MiXCR on the PCR reads. The sample records hundreds of thousands of distinct CDR3 sequences, 25% to 30% being singletons. The sequenced material came from blood. The chain combines TRBV10-3 with TRBJ2-1, with TRBD2 identical over 9 bases. The source is a girl between 10 and 17 years old with multiple sclerosis. The CDR3 protein is CAISDWREGNEQFF. In DNA form, the CDR3 reads TGTGCCATCAGTGATTGGCGGGAGGGCAATGAGCAGTTCTTC.